Shown below are 27 T cell receptor beta chains from a single sample sequenced in a study of blood T cells in healthy people across ages (dated by TCRdb to the mid-2010s). Libraries were made using 5' RACE. The listed sequencing device is Illumina HiSeq 2500. A second PCR of about 7 to 12 cycles was run with a J-beta primer mix and a sample-barcoded 5' primer. In TCRdb, the public reads were trimmed at Q25 with fastp and aligned with MiXCR, with productive beta chains retained. CDR3 protein duplicates are merged, each entry listing the most common genes and DNA. The sample table lists 800,000 to 950,000 distinct CDR3 sequences, roughly 40% of them with a count of one. Under 15% of the sample lies in the top ten. The sequenced sample consisted of blood. The receptor source for this set is a man in his late teens or twenties in good health.

The rearrangement joins TRBV11-2 to TRBJ2-1, with 14 bases fitting TRBD2. J gave up 7 bases and V 5 bases, and 7 bases lay outside the gene matches. The CDR3 has 16 amino acids. Germline CDR1 SGHAT, CDR2 FQNNGV. CDR3 in amino acids: CASSTLRLAGGNEQFF. The CDR3 DNA follows: TGTGCCAGCAGCACCCTTCGACTAGCGGGGGGGAATGAGCAGTTCTTC.

This clonotype was observed a handful of times. This chain uses TRBV20-1 with TRBJ1-1; tentative D call: TRBD1 (5 bases). Germline CDR1 is DFQATT and CDR2 is SNEGSKA (reference sequence). The CDR3 consists of 15 residues. V lost 0 bases and J lost 1, with 12 bases in between. The CDR3 nucleotides are TGCAGTGCTAGAGACGTTATCCAGGGGAACACTGAAGCTTTCTTT. It encodes CSARDVIQGNTEAFF.

V is TRBV14 and J is TRBJ1-1, with 10 bases matching TRBD1. CDR1 SGHDN and CDR2 FVKESK come from the germline V gene. V lost 4 bases and J lost 0; bases outside the gene matches: 2. The CDR3 is 15 residues long. The CDR3 here is CASSRQGALNTEAFF. DNA of the CDR3: TGTGCCAGCAGCCGACAGGGGGCTCTGAACACTGAAGCTTTCTTT.

This clonotype was recorded at least ten times. V usage is TRBV10-3 and J usage is TRBJ1-5; 9 bases map to TRBD1. V was clipped by 10 bases and J by 10 bases; unmatched bases: 8. The CDR3 extends over 12 amino acids. The germline V gene has CDR1 ENHRY and CDR2 SYGVKD. CDR3 DNA: TGTGCCACCAGGGACAGGGATCTTCCCCAGCATTTT. Protein sequence: CATRDRDLPQHF.

The CDR3: CAISESSVNPRTYGYTF. The DNA of the CDR3 is TGTGCCATCAGTGAGTCGTCTGTCAACCCGCGGACCTATGGCTACACCTTC. The genes are TRBV10-3 and TRBJ1-2; D is uncertain. From germline, CDR1 is ENHRY and CDR2 SYGVKD. The ends were cut back, 0 bases at V and 4 bases at J, with 18 bases in the middle. This CDR3 has 17 amino acids.

This clonotype appeared many times. The chain employs TRBV5-1 and TRBJ1-2; maybe TRBD1 (6 bases). Looked up from germline, CDR1 is SGHRS and CDR2 is YFSETQ. The V gene lost 5 bases and the J gene lost 6 bases, with 20 bases spanning the gap. The CDR3 extends over 15 amino acids. In nucleotides, the CDR3 is TGCGCCAGCAGTTCCAGCCCCGGGGGGCGCGATGGCTACACCTTC. Protein sequence: CASSSSPGGRDGYTF.

V and J are TRBV7-3 and TRBJ2-1, with 8 bases aligning to TRBD2. The trim removed 4 bases at V and 8 bases at J, leaving 10 bases unmatched. Germline values: CDR1 SGHTA, CDR2 FQGTGA. The CDR3 loop spans 15 amino acids. The DNA for the CDR3 is TGTGCCAGCAGCTCCGCCAGACTAGCGCGAGATGAGCAGTTCTTC. It encodes CASSSARLARDEQFF.

This clonotype showed up just once. This may arise from a read error, as a much more abundant clone is one base away. The chain links TRBV5-1 to TRBJ2-5; D unclear. Germline V gives CDR1 SGHRS, CDR2 YFSETQ. This CDR3 has 13 residues. Deletions cut 3 bases from V and 1 base from J, with 7 bases between. CDR3 sequence: CASSWVLQETQYF. CDR3 DNA: TGCGCCAGCAGCTGGGTCCTCCAAGAGACCCAGTACTTC.

The CDR3 region has the DNA TGTGCCAGCAGCCAAGAACAAGGTATATTACGCTACAATGAGCAGTACTTC. Translated, it gives CASSQEQGILRYNEQYF. The J gene is TRBJ2-5, the V gene TRBV14; D unresolved. The CDR3 sequence is 17 residues long. Germline CDR1 reads SGHDN; CDR2 reads FVKESK. Trimming removed 0 bases at V and 11 bases at J, with 25 bases between.

There are a few counts of this clonotype. The V gene is TRBV10-3, the J gene TRBJ2-7; weak D call: TRBD1 (6 bases). This CDR3 has 12 residues. CDR1 is ENHRY, CDR2 SYGVKD, per germline. The V and J ends lost 3 bases and 6 bases respectively, with 9 bases between them. Here the CDR3 reads CAISERGSEQYF. CDR3 nucleotides: TGTGCCATCAGTGAAAGGGGGTCCGAGCAGTACTTC.

This clonotype was seen more than once but under ten times. The chain links TRBV11-2 to TRBJ2-3; 11 bases fit TRBD1. J gave up 0 bases and V 5 bases, and 4 bases lay outside the gene matches. Germline lookup yields CDR1 SGHAT and CDR2 FQNNGV. The CDR3 consists of 16 residues. This CDR3 reads CASSGTGGFSTDTQYF. The CDR3 nucleotides are TGTGCCAGCAGCGGGACAGGGGGTTTCAGCACAGATACGCAGTATTTT.

Here the CDR3 DNA reads TGCGCCAGCAGCTTGGCCCCAACGGGACACAGGATAAACACCGGGGAGCTGTTTTTT. Residues: CASSLAPTGHRINTGELFF. The chain couples TRBV5-1 to TRBJ2-2; TRBD1 is a possible D gene (6 bases). The ends were cut back, 0 bases at V and 2 bases at J, with 20 bases in the middle. Germline assignment: CDR1 SGHRS and CDR2 YFSETQ. The CDR3 is 19 residues long.

Turning to this clonotype: A much bigger clone sits one base away, suggesting this may be a read error. This rearrangement joins TRBV5-1 to TRBJ1-5; no clear D. Germline V gives CDR1 SGHRS, CDR2 YFSETQ. CDR3 length equals 13 residues. DNA of the CDR3: TGCGCCGGCAGTGTCCAGAGCAATCAGCCCCAGCATTTT. It encodes CAGSVQSNQPQHF.

The sample holds a few counts of this clonotype. This chain uses TRBV7-2 with TRBJ2-1, with D possibly being TRBD1 (6 bases). Germline CDR1 is SGHTA and CDR2 is FQGNSA. V was cut by 1 base and J by 8 bases, with 12 bases left in between. This CDR3 is built from 14 residues. The CDR3 protein is CASSLEQGRDEQFF. DNA for the CDR3: TGTGCCAGCAGCTTAGAACAGGGAAGGGATGAGCAGTTCTTC.

The V gene is TRBV20-1, the J gene TRBJ1-5; D gene uncertain. Germline V lookup: CDR1 DFQATT, CDR2 SNEGSKA (reference sequence). CDR3 size: 12 residues. The V end lost 3 bases, the J end lost 4 bases, and 7 bases lay between the germline ends. This CDR3 is CSASKGNQPQHF. The CDR3 coding sequence is TGCAGTGCTAGTAAGGGAAATCAGCCCCAGCATTTT.

The chain is built from TRBV5-1 and TRBJ2-7; TRBD2 agrees at 10 bases. From germline, CDR1 is SGHRS and CDR2 YFSETQ. V shed 0 bases and J 1 base; nucleotides not matched to a gene: 4. CDR3 size: 16 residues. CDR3 sequence (DNA): TGCGCCAGCAGCTTGGACGGGACTAGCGATTCCTACGAGCAGTACTTC. This encodes CASSLDGTSDSYEQYF.

This chain joins TRBV5-4 and TRBJ1-1; D uncertain. CDR1 is SGHNT and CDR2 is YYREEE in the germline V gene (reference sequence). V was shortened by 2 bases and J by 1 base, with 6 bases between the two germline ends. The CDR3 covers 13 residues. The CDR3 here is CASSFGWNTEAFF. Here the CDR3 DNA reads TGTGCCAGCAGCTTTGGTTGGAACACTGAAGCTTTCTTT.

About this clonotype itself: At one end the junction does not follow the germline gene, possibly because of a read error. V gene TRBV4-1 combines with J gene TRBJ1-6; TRBD1 matches 9 bases. CDR1 and CDR2 (germline): MGHRA, YSYEKL. This CDR3 region has 16 residues. CDR3: CANSHDLDRGLSPLHF. In DNA, the CDR3 is TGCGCCAACAGCCACGACTTGGACAGGGGACTTTCACCCCTCCACTTT.

The V call is TRBV25-1, the J call TRBJ1-2; tentative D call: TRBD1 (5 bases). Trimming shortened V by 3 bases and J by 8 bases, and 13 bases separated the two germline ends. The CDR3 length is 13 residues. Germline CDR1 is MGHDK and CDR2 is SYGVNS. The CDR3 DNA is TGTGCCAGCAGTGAGCAGGGCAGAGGGGGCTACACCTTC. Its protein is CASSEQGRGGYTF.

The genes are TRBV20-1 and TRBJ2-3; TRBD2 agrees at 11 bases. Germline V gene sequence: CDR1 DFQATT, CDR2 SNEGSKA (reference sequence). CDR3 length: 15 amino acids. The CDR3 DNA is TGCAGCCTGGCTGACCCTAGCGGGAGGACAGATACGCAGTATTTT. Its protein product is CSLADPSGRTDTQYF.

V is TRBV20-1 and J is TRBJ1-6, with D maybe TRBD1 (5 bases). Germline CDR1 is DFQATT and CDR2 is SNEGSKA (reference sequence). V was cut by 3 bases and J by 6 bases, with 12 bases left in between. This CDR3 contains 14 residues. CDR3 sequence reads: CSARVTETNSPLHF. The CDR3 bases are TGCAGTGCTAGGGTGACAGAGACTAATTCACCCCTCCACTTT.

The table lists this clonotype with a few counts. The chain links TRBV9 to TRBJ1-4, with 7 bases that match TRBD1. The CDR3 loop spans 14 amino acids. The V segment lost 3 bases and the J segment 4 bases; nucleotides outside the gene matches: 3. Germline CDR1 SGDLS, CDR2 YYNGEE. CDR3 loop: CASSGRDSNEKLFF. CDR3 nucleotide sequence: TGTGCCAGCAGCGGTAGGGACAGTAATGAAAAACTGTTTTTT.

This clonotype was found many times. This rearrangement joins TRBV5-1 to TRBJ2-3; 10 nucleotides match TRBD1. Unmatched junction bases numbered 6, after V lost 4 bases and J lost 4 bases. The CDR3 consists of 15 residues. CDR1 and CDR2 from the germline V gene are SGHRS and YFSETQ. The CDR3 loop is CASSRWDRGADTQYF. The CDR3 nucleotides are TGCGCCAGCAGCCGATGGGACAGGGGTGCAGATACGCAGTATTTT.

In its sample, this clonotype was seen a few times. The chain uses TRBV6-5 and TRBJ2-1, with D perhaps matching TRBD1 (6 bases). The end of the DNA is better explained by TRBJ2-7, so the J call may be wrong. The CDR3 spans 12 residues. Germline V gene sequence: CDR1 MNHEY, CDR2 SVGAGI. The CDR3 loop reads CASRRGDNEQYF. Here the CDR3 DNA reads TGTGCCAGCCGCAGGGGAGACAATGAGCAGTACTTC.

This clonotype is a singleton in its sample. The chain combines TRBV4-1 with TRBJ1-1, with 8 bases lining up with TRBD1. V shed 2 bases, J shed 5 bases, and the junction held 4 bases outside the gene matches. This CDR3 spans 14 amino acids. Germline CDR1 reads MGHRA; CDR2 reads YSYEKL. The CDR3 sequence is CASSQPGGRTEAFF. The CDR3 nucleotides read TGCGCCAGCAGCCAACCAGGGGGCAGGACTGAAGCTTTCTTT.

This clonotype was detected a few times. The V call is TRBV3-1, the J call TRBJ1-2; 12 positions match TRBD1. The germline V gene has CDR1 LGHDT and CDR2 YNNKEL (reference sequence). With V trimmed by 3 bases and J by 6 bases, 2 bases remained unmatched. The CDR3 totals 14 residues. CDR3 bases: TGTGCCAGCAGCCAGGGACAGGGGGCGGATGGCTACACCTTC. Its translation is CASSQGQGADGYTF. The full variable domain, rest sourced from reference TRBV3-1 and TRBJ1-2, is DTAVSQTPKYLVTQMGNDKSIKCEQNLGHDTMYWYKQDSKKFLKIMFSYNNKELIINETVPNRFSPKSPDKAHLNLHINSLELGDSAVYFCASSQGQGADGYTFGSGTRLTVV.

This clonotype has just a few counts. V and J are TRBV7-2 and TRBJ1-5; D not certain. Trimming took 3 bases from V and 1 from J, leaving 7 bases between them. CDR3 length: 14 residues. CDR1 is SGHTA, CDR2 FQGNSA, per germline. CDR3 in amino acids: CASSFDTSNQPQHF. CDR3 sequence (DNA): TGTGCCAGCAGCTTCGATACGAGCAATCAGCCCCAGCATTTT.